A single sample is the source of the 9 T cell receptor beta chains below, sequenced in a study of technical replicates of blood from a few donors. Some clones are missing from TCRdb's copy, which holds only in-frame ones; the method was immunoSEQ multiplex PCR. The sample has about 50,000 clones, about 96% seen once. Input material: PBMCs. These receptors originate from a human donor in good health. Some clones in this sample may be carry-over from other donors' samples.

V is TRBV4-1 and J is TRBJ2-1; 10 nucleotides line up with TRBD2. Germline V gene sequence: CDR1 MGHRA, CDR2 YSYEKL. Trimming at V came to 3 bases and at J to 6 bases, leaving 8 bases not matched to a gene. The CDR3 runs 16 residues. The CDR3 DNA follows: TGCGCCAGCAGCCACAGCGGGGGGGTGGTTACCAATGAGCAGTTCTTC. Its translation: CASSHSGGVVTNEQFF.

The V and J genes are TRBV5-1 and TRBJ2-5; D might be TRBD2 (7 bases). V was pared by 7 bases and J by 4 bases, with 14 bases between. The CDR3 spans 13 residues. In germline, CDR1 is SGHRS, CDR2 YFSETQ. The CDR3 sequence: CASGGGGGETQYF. CDR3 bases: TGCGCCAGCGGAGGGGGAGGGGGAGAGACCCAGTACTTC.

This clone was picked up one time. J is TRBJ2-7 and V is TRBV27; D remains ambiguous. CDR1 MNHEY and CDR2 SMNVEV come from the germline V gene (reference sequence). This CDR3 has 14 amino acids. Trimming took off 2 bases at V and 2 bases at J, with 10 bases between the two ends. The CDR3 coding sequence is TGTGCCAGCAGTTTAATCCAGAACACCTACGAGCAGTACTTC. Translation gives CASSLIQNTYEQYF.

The genes are TRBV18 and TRBJ1-1; D uncertain. Trimming stripped 6 bases from V and 0 bases from J, with 14 bases between. The CDR3 covers 15 residues. Germline CDR1 KGHSH, CDR2 LQKENI. The CDR3 nucleotides are TGTGCCAGCTCCAACCAGTTCGTGATGAACACTGAAGCTTTCTTT. As protein: CASSNQFVMNTEAFF.

J is TRBJ2-7 and V is TRBV5-1; 8 bases fit TRBD1. The ends lost 3 bases at V and 2 bases at J; junction bases unmatched: 7. This CDR3 comprises 15 residues. Germline loops: CDR1 SGHRS, CDR2 YFSETQ. The CDR3 sequence: CASSWTGTGTYEQYF. CDR3 sequence (DNA): TGCGCCAGCAGCTGGACCGGGACAGGTACCTACGAGCAGTACTTC.

The chain joins TRBV27 to TRBJ1-6; the match to TRBD1 covers 10 bases. V trimming: 3 bases; J trimming: 8 bases; junction bases outside the gene matches: 4. The CDR3 is 15 amino acids. The germline V gene encodes CDR1 MNHEY and CDR2 SMNVEV (reference sequence). The CDR3 coding sequence is TGTGCCAGCAGTTTTTTCGGGACAGGGGATTCACCCCTCCACTTT. Amino acid sequence: CASSFFGTGDSPLHF.

This chain connects TRBV6-1 to TRBJ2-7; a possible D gene is TRBD1 (6 bases). The V end lost 5 bases, the J end lost 4 bases, and 12 bases lay between the germline ends. The germline CDR1 and CDR2 sequences are MNHNS and SASEGT. The CDR3 length is 13 residues. The CDR3 DNA reads as TGTGCCAGCAGTAATCGGGACAATTACGAGCAGTACTTC. This sequence encodes CASSNRDNYEQYF.

CDR3 protein: CASSLTSGGLSETQYF. CDR3 nucleotide sequence: TGCGCCAGCAGCTTGACTAGCGGGGGGCTTAGTGAGACCCAGTACTTC. The rearrangement joins TRBV5-1 to TRBJ2-5, with 12 positions matching TRBD2. Germline CDR1 SGHRS, CDR2 YFSETQ. The trim removed 1 base at V and 5 bases at J, leaving 6 bases unmatched. The CDR3 spans 16 residues.

The chain carries TRBV5-5 and TRBJ1-4; no reliable D call. Trimming pared 0 bases from V and 7 bases from J, leaving 7 bases between. The CDR3 length is 13 residues. The germline CDR1 and CDR2 sequences are SGHKS and YYEKEE (reference sequence). The CDR3 spells CASSLAGFEKLFF. The DNA of the CDR3 is TGTGCCAGCAGCTTGGCGGGGTTTGAAAAACTGTTTTTT.